This T cell receptor (beta chain) is from a study of cytomegalovirus exposure and HLA in healthy donors. General observations from the study: It was reported that TCR beta sequences correctly inferred the HLA-A and HLA-B alleles for most subjects.

This CDR3 comprises 15 residues. Germline values: CDR1 LNHDA, CDR2 SQIVND (reference sequence). The PCR made use of 60 Vbeta and 13 Jbeta primers. In the authors' methods: Later analysis identified 88 million or so unique TCR beta chains, approximately 11 million shared. Repertoires were generated with immunoSEQ multiplex PCR, while TCRdb's copy carries only in-frame clones and drops some. V and J calls and clone size are as listed in that table; D and trimming were resolved from the DNA. This table lists about 70,000 clones. About this clone itself: As yet, its antigen is unknown.

The chain links TRBV19 to TRBJ2-5, with 8 bases aligning to TRBD1. The end of the DNA fits TRBJ2-7 better, so the J call may be wrong. Sequenced material: PBMCs. This receptor was taken from a female donor in good health and CMV-seropositive. CDR3 in amino acids: CASSPWVGQGHEQYF. As DNA, the CDR3 is TGTGCCAGTAGTCCTTGGGTCGGACAGGGTCACGAGCAGTACTTC.